This T cell receptor (beta chain) was recovered during a study of OX40 agonist ivuxolimab in advanced cancers. Regarding the complete study: The costimulatory receptor OX40 (CD134) was targeted by ivuxolimab, a fully human IgG2 agonistic monoclonal antibody. Among the roughly 50 dose-escalation patients, around 20 had hepatocellular carcinoma, roughly 15 melanoma, 9 renal cell carcinoma and 9 head and neck cancer. The dose-escalation cohort was 82.7% male with a mean age of about 60 years, ranging from roughly 20 to 80. Intravenous ivuxolimab was administered to patients every 2 weeks at six dose levels: 0.01, 0.1, 0.3, 1.5, 3 and 10 mg/kg. Peripheral TCRbeta sequencing was intended to test whether TCR sequence diversity was altered and clonal T-cell expansion was caused by ivuxolimab. Partial responses occurred in three dose-escalation patients: two with cutaneous melanoma and one with hepatocellular carcinoma. The paper describes the monotherapy dose-escalation part (N = 52 patients) of the phase I trial of ivuxolimab. Prior anti-PD-1, anti-PD-L1 or anti-CTLA-4 therapy was permitted, and 40% of dose-escalation patients had received checkpoint inhibitors. What the research found in general, with its limitations: In partial responders in the 0.1-3.0 mg/kg groups, normalized peripheral clonal expansion was found to be among the lowest, especially among CD8+ T cells. The antigen specificity of the peripheral T cells that underwent clonal expansion was not determined. After ivuxolimab, expanded clones were on average more numerous among CD8+ T cells than among CD4+ T cells. Clonal expansion of both CD4+ and CD8+ blood T cells was observed from baseline to week 6 at doses 0.1 to 3.0 mg/kg. Low levels of normalized T-cell clonal expansion were also seen in some patients who did not respond.

V is cut by 0 bases and J by 7 bases, and the space between the germline ends is 3 bases. Spanning cysteine to phenylalanine, the CDR3 consists of 12 amino acids. CDR3 DNA is the only sequence kept; it has 36 bases, read in frame from the first base. CDR1 and CDR2 (SGHVS, FQNEAQ) derive from the germline V gene. To sequence the TCRbeta CDR3 region, genomic DNA was isolated from the sorted cells. TCRbeta CDR3 regions were sequenced using the immunoSEQ Assay. TCRdb took over this immuneACCESS table, retaining in-frame rearrangements with V and J assigned. Such tables are incomplete; in checked studies, under half of the missing clones stem from an unresolved V gene, and the remainder is unexplained. The sample table records tens of thousands of clones; 70% to 85% of these occur just once. The biggest ten clones account for 3% to 4.5% of the sample. Comments on this clone: The specificity of this receptor is unknown. Base quality data are lacking; no much larger clone is found one base away.

Patients with a history of autoimmune disease or receiving systemic immunosuppression were excluded from the trial. Peripheral blood for TCR sequencing was collected from all dose cohorts at baseline, on cycle 4 day 1, and on cycle 7 day 1. Samples came from an open-label, multicenter, first-in-human phase I dose-escalation trial of ivuxolimab. Adults with locally advanced or metastatic head and neck squamous cell, hepatocellular, melanoma or renal cell carcinoma were enrolled in the trial. CD4+ and CD8+ T cells were sorted separately from peripheral blood before TCR sequencing. Rearrangement joined TRBV7-8 to TRBJ2-2; the D gene cannot be resolved reliably. The sequences come from CD4+ or CD8+ T cells sorted from blood, collected in a trial of the OX40 agonist ivuxolimab. The origin of this receptor is an adult with an advanced solid tumor such as melanoma, head and neck, liver or kidney cancer. The sequence in DNA is TGTGCCAGCAGCTTAGCGTACGGGGAGCTGTTTTTT. Its protein reads: CASSLAYGELFF.